This T cell receptor (beta chain) was documented in a study of T cells in localized non-small cell lung cancer. This clone was seen once. As yet, its antigen is unknown. The CDR3 has 15 residues. CDR1 MNHNS and CDR2 SASEGT come from the germline V gene. Between the trimmed V and J ends, which lost 1 base and 6 bases, there was a span of 13 bases. Study-wide points: Median detection of top 100 tumor clones in adjacent lung was around 60 clones. Among the tissues sampled, uninvolved adjacent lung had the highest T cell clonality, above tumor.

Method: immunoSEQ multiplex PCR; TCRdb's copy keeps in-frame clones and lacks some. Of more than 45,000 clones in the sample, roughly 80% were seen once. The chain recombines TRBV6-1 with TRBJ1-5; no firm D call. This receptor was taken from a man aged 35-75 years with stage I squamous cell lung carcinoma. Sequences were derived from peripheral blood, sampled before any cancer treatment. DNA for the CDR3: TGTGCCAGCAGTGAAGGTTTAGGGCCGGGTCAGCCCCAGCATTTT. Translating gives CASSEGLGPGQPQHF.